These 7 T cell receptor beta chains were sequenced from one sample in a study of OX40 agonist ivuxolimab in advanced cancers. Assay: immunoSEQ multiplex PCR; the TCRdb copy retains only in-frame clones and omits some. The sample holds 15,000 to 20,000 clones; about 80% are singletons and the top ten take approximately 46%. The sample in question was CD4+ or CD8+ T cells sorted from blood, obtained in a trial of the OX40 agonist ivuxolimab. The receptors originated from an adult with an advanced solid tumor such as melanoma, head and neck, liver or kidney cancer.

This chain links TRBV9 with TRBJ2-5; D perhaps matches TRBD2 (6 bases). The end of the DNA is better explained by TRBJ2-7, so the J call may be wrong. The CDR3 contains 14 residues. Germline-derived CDR1 and CDR2 are SGDLS and YYNGEE. CDR3 nucleotide sequence: TGTGCCAGCAGTCCCGGAGGGGATCTCTACGAGCAGTACTTC. Its protein is CASSPGGDLYEQYF.

V gene TRBV11-3 combines with J gene TRBJ2-3; D uncertain. V lost 5 bases, J lost 2 bases, and 8 bases lay in between. Germline loops: CDR1 SGHNT, CDR2 YENEEA. CDR3 length equals 13 residues. This CDR3 reads CASSDTTTDTQYF. DNA of the CDR3: TGTGCCAGCAGCGATACGACCACAGATACGCAGTATTTT.

This sequence joins TRBV7-3 and TRBJ1-1, with D unresolved. Germline V gene sequence: CDR1 SGHTA, CDR2 FQGTGA. The CDR3 length is 13 residues. The V end lost 2 bases, the J end lost 1 base, and 5 bases lay between the germline ends. The chain's CDR3 is CASSLGKNTEAFF. The CDR3 DNA reads TGTGCCAGCAGCTTAGGGAAGAACACTGAAGCTTTCTTT.

J is TRBJ2-2 and V is TRBV6-4; 10 positions match TRBD2. CDR3 size: 16 residues. Germline values: CDR1 MRHNA, CDR2 SNTAGT. Trimming at V came to 3 bases and at J to 4 bases, leaving 5 bases not matched to a gene. The CDR3 bases are TGTGCCAGCAGTGAGAGCAGCGGGGGGGCCACCGGGGAGCTGTTTTTT. This encodes CASSESSGGATGELFF.

The CDR3 loop reads CASSLLAPGEQYF. DNA for the CDR3: TGTGCCAGCAGCTTACTAGCTCCGGGGGAGCAGTACTTC. J is TRBJ2-7 and V is TRBV7-3; possible D gene TRBD2, 5 bases. The CDR3 covers 13 residues. Germline assignment: CDR1 SGHTA and CDR2 FQGTGA. V dropped 2 bases and J dropped 7 bases, with 12 bases sitting between them.

This clone was picked up one time. J is TRBJ1-3 and V is TRBV7-9; D is undetermined. This CDR3 is 18 amino acids long. Germline CDR1 and CDR2: SEHNR and FQNEAQ (reference sequence). Trimming took off 3 bases at V and 4 bases at J, with 22 bases between the two ends. CDR3 sequence: CASSLGIMGFSSGNTIYF. CDR3 nucleotides: TGTGCCAGCAGCTTGGGCATCATGGGTTTTAGCTCCGGAAACACCATATATTTT. Variable domain in full (rest from reference TRBV7-9 and TRBJ1-3): DTGVSQNPRHKITKRGQNVTFRCDPISEHNRLYWYRQTLGQGPEFLTYFQNEAQLEKSRLLSDRFSAERPKGSFSTLEIQRTEQGDSAMYLCASSLGIMGFSSGNTIYFGEGSWLTVV.

The V and J genes are TRBV4-3 and TRBJ1-1; 7 nucleotides match TRBD1. V dropped 2 bases and J dropped 4; count of bases not matched to a gene: 4. The CDR3 length is 14 residues. Germline V gene sequence: CDR1 LGHNA, CDR2 YSLEER. In DNA form, the CDR3 reads TGCGCCAGCAGCCAACGACAGGGAGGCACTGAAGCTTTCTTT. Protein sequence: CASSQRQGGTEAFF.